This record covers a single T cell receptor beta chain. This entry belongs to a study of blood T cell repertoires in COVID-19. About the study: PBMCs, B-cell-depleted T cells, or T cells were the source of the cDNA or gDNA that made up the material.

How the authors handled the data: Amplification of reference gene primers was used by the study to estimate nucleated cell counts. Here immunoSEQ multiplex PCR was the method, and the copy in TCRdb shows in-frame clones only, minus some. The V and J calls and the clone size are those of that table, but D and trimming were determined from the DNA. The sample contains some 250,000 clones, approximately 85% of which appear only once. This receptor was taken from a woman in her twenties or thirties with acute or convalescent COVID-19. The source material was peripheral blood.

CDR3 residues: CASSQVLGAAGLSFETQYF. DNA of the CDR3: TGCGCCAGCAGCCAAGTTTTAGGGGCAGCGGGACTATCGTTCGAGACCCAGTACTTC. This sequence joins TRBV4-1 and TRBJ2-5; 7 bases align to TRBD2. The CDR3 length is 19 residues. V shed 1 base, J shed 5 bases, and the junction held 19 bases outside the gene matches. Germline values: CDR1 MGHRA, CDR2 YSYEKL.